The entry below describes one T cell receptor (beta chain). Antigen specificity is unknown. This sample is part of a study of pediatric ulcerative colitis. Study-level points and caveats: Blood-rectal clonal overlap within each person was significantly higher in ulcerative colitis patients than controls.

At colonoscopy, a blood sample was also collected. Repertoires were generated with immunoSEQ multiplex PCR, while TCRdb's copy carries only in-frame clones and drops some. The sample records around 10,000 clones, about 87% being singletons. CDR3 length equals 15 residues. The chain joins TRBV7-5 to TRBJ1-5. TRBV7-5 is tagged as a pseudogene. The sequencing sample was made of blood. This receptor was identified in a girl aged 10-17 years with moderate ulcerative colitis. The CDR3 DNA reads as TGTGCCAGAAGCCACCCACCGCGGAGCAATCAGCCCCAGCATTTT. The encoded protein is CARSHPPRSNQPQHF.